Below, one TCR beta chain is given with its context. This sample is part of a study of blood T cell repertoires in COVID-19. The V gene end was trimmed by 3 bases and the J gene end by 8 bases; junction bases not matched to a gene: 9. Germline CDR1 and CDR2: MGHRA and YSYEKL. The CDR3 has 16 amino acids. Sequencing was performed with immunoSEQ multiplex PCR; in TCRdb, only in-frame clones are kept and a portion is missing. The sample records some 120,000 clones, over 80% being singletons. J is TRBJ1-6 and V is TRBV4-1; the match to TRBD1 covers 8 bases. The sample was peripheral blood. The receptor was isolated from a man aged 60 to 75 with acute or convalescent COVID-19. CDR3 sequence (DNA): TGCGCCAGCAGCCAGACAGGGGTGGGTCGGGATTCACCCCTCCACTTT. Encoded protein: CASSQTGVGRDSPLHF.